This T cell receptor beta chain was documented in a study of blood T cell repertoires in COVID-19. CDR1 and CDR2 from the germline V gene are SEHNR and FQNEAQ (reference sequence). The germline V and J ends were trimmed by 0 bases and 5 bases, with 5 bases remaining between them. CDR3 length equals 13 residues. Sequencing was performed with immunoSEQ multiplex PCR; in TCRdb, only in-frame clones are kept and a portion is missing. Among about 210,000 clones listed, around 88% were seen once. Clinical histories supplied by participants themselves formed the basis of cohort assignment. Material for sequencing was PBMCs or T cells enriched from blood (not recorded which). The source is a woman in her thirties or forties with acute COVID-19. The chain has TRBV7-9 and TRBJ1-5; D not certain. CDR3 sequence (DNA): TGTGCCAGCAGCTTAGCGGCCTATCAGCCCCAGCATTTT. Translating gives CASSLAAYQPQHF.